The clone carrying this T cell receptor beta chain occurred many times. Its antigen remains unidentified. The CDR3 runs to 14 residues. V lost 0 bases, J lost 5 bases, and 4 bases stayed unmatched. Germline CDR1 SGHRS, CDR2 YFSETQ. This sample was taken from a study of CD8 T cells in ankylosing spondylitis. Scientists made TCR beta libraries using quantitative 5'-RACE with molecular barcodes. TCRdb called the 5' RACE reads again in MiXCR, with one record for every CDR3 protein. The repertoire holds fewer than 550,000 distinct CDR3 sequences, over 4% seen once, with under 4.5% in the top ten. Study-level points and caveats: Disease-associated clones were CD8+ and fairly uncommon in peripheral blood. It was reported that disease-linked clones were significantly enriched in matched ankylosing spondylitis synovial fluid. Earlier reports found some motif variants in synovial fluid and blood in reactive arthritis. For ankylosing spondylitis blood, a TCR beta motif of eight or nine highly homologous variants appeared characteristic.

The sequence was obtained from a male donor with ankylosing spondylitis. What was sequenced was blood, either unsorted or a sorted T cell fraction (not recorded which). The chain has TRBV5-1 and TRBJ2-7; 8 bases map to TRBD2. CDR3 DNA: TGCGCCAGCAGCTTGGGACTAGCGCTGGACGAGCAGTACTTC. This encodes CASSLGLALDEQYF. The whole variable domain, remainder taken from reference TRBV5-1 and TRBJ2-7, is KAGVTQTPRYLIKTRGQQVTLSCSPISGHRSVSWYQQTPGQGLQFLFEYFSETQRNKGNFPGRFSGRQFSNSRSEMNVSTLELGDSALYLCASSLGLALDEQYFGPGTRLTVT.